This TCR beta chain was sequenced in a study of blood T cell repertoires in COVID-19. This CDR3 spans 15 amino acids. In germline, CDR1 is LGHDT, CDR2 YNNKEL (reference sequence). V was clipped by 2 bases and J by 4 bases, with 12 bases between them. The data were produced by immunoSEQ multiplex PCR, yet TCRdb's version contains in-frame clones alone and is incomplete. The sample has roughly 190,000 clones, about four fifths seen once; the top ten hold approximately 6.9%. This receptor was identified in a man aged 55-75 years with acute or convalescent COVID-19. The genes are TRBV3-1 (or the pseudogene TRBV3-2) and TRBJ1-5, with D possibly matching TRBD1 (6 bases). Sequenced material: peripheral blood. The CDR3 DNA is TGTGCCAGCAGCCAAAGGGGGGGACTTAATCAGCCCCAGCATTTT. It yields the protein CASSQRGGLNQPQHF.